This T cell receptor beta chain came from a study of identical twins. Study-wide findings and caveats: Interpretation of the results relied on cross-sectional statistical analysis and not on following the same donors.

A universal primer binding site was introduced by template switching. The final cDNA contained unique molecular identifiers. TCRdb fed the 5' RACE reads into MiXCR, producing one record per CDR3 protein. Among hundreds of thousands of distinct CDR3 sequences listed, around an eighth were seen once. CDR3 length: 16 amino acids. V lost 3 bases and J 5 bases, leaving 19 bases between the germline ends. This clonotype turned up a few times. Its specificity is unknown. The sample also formed part of further work on yellow fever vaccine responses in identical twins. From that second work: As reported, the vaccine T cell response of twins seemed partly convergent and partly personalized.

Sequenced: PBMCs. V gene TRBV12-3 or TRBV12-4 combines with J gene TRBJ2-5; D tentatively reads TRBD1 or TRBD2 (5 bases each). The TCR sequence derives from a woman between 18 and 29 years old in good health. CDR3 sequence reads: CASSFEFGTPVETQYF. The CDR3 DNA follows: TGTGCCAGCAGTTTTGAGTTTGGGACCCCTGTCGAGACCCAGTACTTC.